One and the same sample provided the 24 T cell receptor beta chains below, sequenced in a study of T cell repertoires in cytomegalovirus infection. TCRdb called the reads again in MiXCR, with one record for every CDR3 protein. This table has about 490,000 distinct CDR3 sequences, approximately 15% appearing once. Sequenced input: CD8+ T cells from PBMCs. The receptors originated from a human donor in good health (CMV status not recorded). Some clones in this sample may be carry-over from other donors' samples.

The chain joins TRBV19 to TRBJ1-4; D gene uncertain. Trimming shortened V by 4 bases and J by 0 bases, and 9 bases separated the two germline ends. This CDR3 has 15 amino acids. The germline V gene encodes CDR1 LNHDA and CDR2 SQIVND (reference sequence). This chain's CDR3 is CASSTTPATNEKLFF. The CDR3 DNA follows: TGTGCCAGTAGTACGACTCCGGCAACTAATGAAAAACTGTTTTTT. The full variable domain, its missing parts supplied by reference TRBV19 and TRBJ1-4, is DGGITQSPKYLFRKEGQNVTLSCEQNLNHDAMYWYRQDPGQGLRLIYYSQIVNDFQKGDIAEGYSVSREKKESFPLTVTSAQKNPTAFYLCASSTTPATNEKLFFGSGTQLSVL.

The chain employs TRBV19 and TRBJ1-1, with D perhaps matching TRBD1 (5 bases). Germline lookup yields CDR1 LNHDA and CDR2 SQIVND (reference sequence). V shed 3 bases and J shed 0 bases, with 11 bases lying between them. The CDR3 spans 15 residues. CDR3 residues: CASSIGRQLNTEAFF. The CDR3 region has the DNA TGTGCCAGTAGTATCGGTCGACAGTTGAACACTGAAGCTTTCTTT.

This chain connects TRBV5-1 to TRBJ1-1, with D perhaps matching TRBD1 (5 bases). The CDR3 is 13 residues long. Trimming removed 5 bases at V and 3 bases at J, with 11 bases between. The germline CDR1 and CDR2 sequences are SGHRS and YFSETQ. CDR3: CASRPRVDTEAFF. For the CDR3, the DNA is TGCGCCAGCAGGCCCAGGGTGGACACTGAAGCTTTCTTT.

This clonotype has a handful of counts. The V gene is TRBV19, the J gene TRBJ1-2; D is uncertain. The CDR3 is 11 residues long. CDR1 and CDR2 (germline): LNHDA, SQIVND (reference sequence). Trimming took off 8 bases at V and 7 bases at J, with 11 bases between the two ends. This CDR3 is CASYYVAGYTF. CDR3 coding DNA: TGTGCCAGTTACTACGTGGCTGGCTACACCTTC.

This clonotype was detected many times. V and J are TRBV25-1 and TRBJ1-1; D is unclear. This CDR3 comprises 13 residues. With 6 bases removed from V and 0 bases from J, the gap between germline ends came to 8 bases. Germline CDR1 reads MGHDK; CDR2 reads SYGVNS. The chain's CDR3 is CASRGRMNTEAFF. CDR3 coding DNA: TGTGCCAGCAGAGGACGGATGAACACTGAAGCTTTCTTT.

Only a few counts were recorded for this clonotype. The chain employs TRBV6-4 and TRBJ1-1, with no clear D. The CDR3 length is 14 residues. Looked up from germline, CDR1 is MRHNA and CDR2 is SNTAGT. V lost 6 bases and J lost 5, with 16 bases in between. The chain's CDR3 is CASRGPSALTEAFF. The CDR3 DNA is TGTGCCAGCAGAGGGCCTTCGGCCCTAACTGAAGCTTTCTTT.

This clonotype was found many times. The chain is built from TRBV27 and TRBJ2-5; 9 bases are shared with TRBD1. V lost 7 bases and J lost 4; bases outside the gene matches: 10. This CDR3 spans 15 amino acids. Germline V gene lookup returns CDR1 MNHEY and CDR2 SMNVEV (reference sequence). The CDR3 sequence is CASNRGQGLRETQYF. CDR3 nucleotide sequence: TGTGCCAGCAACCGTGGACAGGGGCTACGAGAGACCCAGTACTTC.

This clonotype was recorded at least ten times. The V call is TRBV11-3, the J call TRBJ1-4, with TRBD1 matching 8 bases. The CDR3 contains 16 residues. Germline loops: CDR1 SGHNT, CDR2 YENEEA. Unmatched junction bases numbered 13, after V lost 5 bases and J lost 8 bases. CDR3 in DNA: TGTGCCAGCAGCCCTAACGGACAGGGCTATAGGGAAAAACTGTTTTTT. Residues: CASSPNGQGYREKLFF.

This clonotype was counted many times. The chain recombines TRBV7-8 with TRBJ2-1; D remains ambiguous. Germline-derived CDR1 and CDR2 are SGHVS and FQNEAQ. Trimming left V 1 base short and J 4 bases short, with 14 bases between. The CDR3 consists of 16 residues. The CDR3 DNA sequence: TGTGCCAGCAGCTTAGGGACCATCACTTTGTACAATGAGCAGTTCTTC. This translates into CASSLGTITLYNEQFF.

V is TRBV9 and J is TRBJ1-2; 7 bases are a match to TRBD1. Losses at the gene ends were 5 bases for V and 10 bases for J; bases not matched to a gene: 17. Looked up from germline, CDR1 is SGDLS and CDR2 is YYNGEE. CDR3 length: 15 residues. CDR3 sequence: CASSPPVRGPRDYTF. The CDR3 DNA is TGTGCCAGCAGTCCCCCTGTAAGGGGGCCCCGAGACTACACCTTC.

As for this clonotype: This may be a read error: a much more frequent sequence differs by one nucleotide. CDR3 nucleotides: TGTGCCAGCAGTTTATTCATGGGGGGCGCCGACTATGGCTACGCCTTC. This gives the protein CASSLFMGGADYGYAF. The rearrangement uses TRBV28 and TRBJ1-2, with D perhaps TRBD1 (6 bases). CDR3 length: 16 amino acids. Per the germline V gene, CDR1 is MDHEN and CDR2 is SYDVKM.

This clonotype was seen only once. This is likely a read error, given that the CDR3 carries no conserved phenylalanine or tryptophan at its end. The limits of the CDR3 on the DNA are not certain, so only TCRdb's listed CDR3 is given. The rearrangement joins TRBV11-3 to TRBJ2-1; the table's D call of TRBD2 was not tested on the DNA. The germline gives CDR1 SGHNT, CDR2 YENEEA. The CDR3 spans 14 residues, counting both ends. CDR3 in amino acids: CASSPTSAYAEQLN.

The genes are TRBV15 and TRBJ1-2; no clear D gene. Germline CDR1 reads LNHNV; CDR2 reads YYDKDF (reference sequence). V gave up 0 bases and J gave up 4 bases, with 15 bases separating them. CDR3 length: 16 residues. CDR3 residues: CATSRDGIRRIYGYTF. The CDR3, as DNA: TGTGCCACCAGCAGAGATGGGATACGGAGGATCTATGGCTACACCTTC.

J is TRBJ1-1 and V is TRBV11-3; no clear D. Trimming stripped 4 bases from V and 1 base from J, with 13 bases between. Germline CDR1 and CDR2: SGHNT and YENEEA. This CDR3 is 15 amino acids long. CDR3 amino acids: CASSSTEDGNTEAFF. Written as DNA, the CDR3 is TGTGCCAGCAGCTCCACCGAGGACGGGAACACTGAAGCTTTCTTT.

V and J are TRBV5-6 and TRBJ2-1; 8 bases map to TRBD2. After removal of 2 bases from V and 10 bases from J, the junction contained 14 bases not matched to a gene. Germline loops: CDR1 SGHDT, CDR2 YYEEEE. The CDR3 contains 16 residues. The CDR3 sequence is CASSFPPGTRESEQFF. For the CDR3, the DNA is TGTGCCAGCAGCTTCCCCCCCGGGACTAGGGAGAGCGAGCAGTTCTTC. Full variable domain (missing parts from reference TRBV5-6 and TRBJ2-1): DAGVTQSPTHLIKTRGQQVTLRCSPKSGHDTVSWYQQALGQGPQFIFQYYEEEERQRGNFPDRFSGHQFPNYSSELNVNALLLGDSALYLCASSFPPGTRESEQFFGPGTRLTVL.

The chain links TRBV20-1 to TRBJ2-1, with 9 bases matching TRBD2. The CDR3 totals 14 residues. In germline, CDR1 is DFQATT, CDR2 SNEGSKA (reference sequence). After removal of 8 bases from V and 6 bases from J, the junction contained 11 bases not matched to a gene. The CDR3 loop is CSLNSGGPGNEQFF. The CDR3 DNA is TGCAGTCTTAATAGCGGGGGACCGGGCAATGAGCAGTTCTTC.

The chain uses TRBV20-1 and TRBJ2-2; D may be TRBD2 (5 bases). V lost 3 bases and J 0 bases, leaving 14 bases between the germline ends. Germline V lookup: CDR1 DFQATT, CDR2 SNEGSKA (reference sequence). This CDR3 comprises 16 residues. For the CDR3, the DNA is TGCAGTGCTAGCGGAATCGGGATCCCGAACACCGGGGAGCTGTTTTTT. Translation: CSASGIGIPNTGELFF.

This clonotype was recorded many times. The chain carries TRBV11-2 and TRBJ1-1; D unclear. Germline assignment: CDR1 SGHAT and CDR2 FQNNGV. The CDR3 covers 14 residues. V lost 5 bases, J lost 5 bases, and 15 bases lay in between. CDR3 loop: CASSRPGSYTEAFF. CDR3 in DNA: TGTGCCAGCAGCCGTCCCGGGTCCTATACTGAAGCTTTCTTT.

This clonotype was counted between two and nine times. CDR3 region: CSARAPDLGGPPGTQYF. CDR3 coding DNA: TGCAGTGCTAGAGCCCCAGATTTGGGGGGGCCCCCAGGGACCCAGTACTTC. The J gene is TRBJ2-5, the V gene TRBV20-1; perhaps TRBD2 as D (7 bases). Trimming cost V 1 base and J 7 bases, with 25 bases left between them. The CDR3 covers 17 residues. Germline loops: CDR1 DFQATT, CDR2 SNEGSKA (reference sequence).

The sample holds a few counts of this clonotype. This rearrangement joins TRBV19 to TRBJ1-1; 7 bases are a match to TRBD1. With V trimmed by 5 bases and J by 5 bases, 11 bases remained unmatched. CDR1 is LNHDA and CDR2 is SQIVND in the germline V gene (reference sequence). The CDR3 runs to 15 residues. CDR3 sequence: CASSSDPGGRTEAFF. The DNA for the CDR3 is TGTGCCAGTAGTTCTGACCCAGGGGGAAGAACTGAAGCTTTCTTT.

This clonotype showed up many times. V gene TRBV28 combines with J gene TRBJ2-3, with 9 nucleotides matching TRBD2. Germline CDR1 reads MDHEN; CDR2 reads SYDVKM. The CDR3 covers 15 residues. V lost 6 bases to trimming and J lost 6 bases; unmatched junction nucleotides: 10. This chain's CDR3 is CASRLGLAISDTQYF. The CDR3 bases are TGTGCCAGCAGGTTGGGACTAGCTATTTCTGATACGCAGTATTTT.

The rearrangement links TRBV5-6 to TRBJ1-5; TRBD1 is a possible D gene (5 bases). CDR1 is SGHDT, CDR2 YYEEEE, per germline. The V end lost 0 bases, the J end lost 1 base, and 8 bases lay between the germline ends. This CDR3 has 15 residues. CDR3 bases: TGTGCCAGCAGCTTGGGCAGGACAAGCAATCAGCCCCAGCATTTT. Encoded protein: CASSLGRTSNQPQHF.

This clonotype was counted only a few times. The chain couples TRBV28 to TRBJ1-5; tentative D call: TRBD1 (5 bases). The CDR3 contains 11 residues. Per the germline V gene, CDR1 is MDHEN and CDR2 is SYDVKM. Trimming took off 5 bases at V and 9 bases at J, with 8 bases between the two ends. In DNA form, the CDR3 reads TGTGCCAGCAGTCGGGGACCGCCCCAGCATTTT. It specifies CASSRGPPQHF.

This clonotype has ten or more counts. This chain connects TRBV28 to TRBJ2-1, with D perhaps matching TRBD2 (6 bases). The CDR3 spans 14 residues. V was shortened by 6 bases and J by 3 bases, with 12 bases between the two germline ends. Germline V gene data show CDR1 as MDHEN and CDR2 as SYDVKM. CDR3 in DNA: TGTGCCAGCAGCCCCGGGGGAATCTACAATGAGCAGTTCTTC. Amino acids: CASSPGGIYNEQFF. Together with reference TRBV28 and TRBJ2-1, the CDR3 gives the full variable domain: DVKVTQSSRYLVKRTGEKVFLECVQDMDHENMFWYRQDPGLGLRLIYFSYDVKMKEKGDIPEGYSVSREKKERFSLILESASTNQTSMYLCASSPGGIYNEQFFGPGTRLTVL.